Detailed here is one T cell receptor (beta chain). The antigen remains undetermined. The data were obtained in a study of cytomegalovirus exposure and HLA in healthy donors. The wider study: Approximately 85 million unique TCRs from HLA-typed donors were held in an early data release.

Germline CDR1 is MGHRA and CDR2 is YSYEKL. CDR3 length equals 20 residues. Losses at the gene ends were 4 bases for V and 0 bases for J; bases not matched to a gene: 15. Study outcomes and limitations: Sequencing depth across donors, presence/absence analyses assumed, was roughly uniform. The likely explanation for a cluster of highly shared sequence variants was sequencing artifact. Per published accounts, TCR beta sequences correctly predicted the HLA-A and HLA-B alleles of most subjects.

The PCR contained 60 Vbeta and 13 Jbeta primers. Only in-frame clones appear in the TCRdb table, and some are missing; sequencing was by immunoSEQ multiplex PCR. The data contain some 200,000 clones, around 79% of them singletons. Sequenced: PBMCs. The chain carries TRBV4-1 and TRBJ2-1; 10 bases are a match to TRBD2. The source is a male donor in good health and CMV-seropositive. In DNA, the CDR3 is TGCGCCAGCAGCCCCCAAGTGGCTAGCGGGGGATCGAGCTCCTACAATGAGCAGTTCTTC. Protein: CASSPQVASGGSSSYNEQFF.